These 28 T cell receptor beta chains came from one sample sequenced in a study of T cell repertoires in cytomegalovirus infection. TCRdb ran MiXCR on the reads and lists one entry per CDR3 protein. The data contain approximately 76,000 distinct CDR3 sequences, around 37% of them singletons. What these receptors recognize is not known. The sequencing used CD8+ T cells from cultured PBMCs, collected from culture after CMV antigen stimulation. The receptors were gathered from a human donor in good health (CMV status not recorded). Some clones in this sample may be carry-over from other donors' samples.

This clonotype has more than one count but fewer than ten. The chain uses TRBV7-2 and TRBJ1-3; TRBD1 is a possible D gene (5 bases). The CDR3 runs 15 residues. Germline CDR1 is SGHTA and CDR2 is FQGNSA. Trimming removed 1 base from V and 2 bases from J, with 9 bases in between. The CDR3 region is CASSLEGLTGNTIYF. Here the CDR3 DNA reads TGTGCCAGCAGCTTAGAGGGGCTAACTGGAAACACCATATATTTT. Filled out from reference TRBV7-2 and TRBJ1-3, the complete variable domain reads GAGVSQSPSNKVTEKGKDVELRCDPISGHTALYWYRQSLGQGLEFLIYFQGNSAPDKSGLPSDRFSAERTGGSVSTLTIQRTQQEDSAVYLCASSLEGLTGNTIYFGEGSWLTVV.

This clonotype was picked up a small number of times. The chain uses TRBV6-5 and TRBJ2-7; D unresolved. V gave up 5 bases and J gave up 5 bases, with 22 bases separating them. Germline CDR1 and CDR2: MNHEY and SVGAGI. This CDR3 region has 16 residues. CDR3 nucleotides: TGTGCCAGCAGTCCGAAGTGGCAGCCTAGGGTACACGAGCAGTACTTC. It encodes CASSPKWQPRVHEQYF.

There are many counts of this clonotype. The chain's CDR3 is CASCTGTDYSPLHF. The CDR3 bases are TGTGCCAGCTGCACCGGGACGGACTATTCACCCCTCCACTTT. The chain carries TRBV7-2 and TRBJ1-6, with a tentative D call TRBD1 (5 bases). Germline V gene lookup returns CDR1 SGHTA and CDR2 FQGNSA. This CDR3 comprises 14 residues. V lost 8 bases and J 8 bases, leaving 16 bases between the germline ends. Full variable domain (rest looked up from reference TRBV7-2 and TRBJ1-6): GAGVSQSPSNKVTEKGKDVELRCDPISGHTALYWYRQSLGQGLEFLIYFQGNSAPDKSGLPSDRFSAERTGGSVSTLTIQRTQQEDSAVYLCASCTGTDYSPLHFGNGTRLTVT.

In its sample, this clonotype was seen once. The chain joins TRBV7-9 to TRBJ2-1; 8 positions match TRBD2. The CDR3 is 18 residues long. The J segment lost 0 bases and the V segment lost 2 bases, leaving 9 bases of the junction unmatched. Germline assignment: CDR1 SEHNR and CDR2 FQNEAQ (reference sequence). The CDR3 DNA sequence: TGTGCCAGCAGCTTAACACGGGGGGGCCTGTTCTCCTACAATGAGCAGTTCTTC. Translating it yields CASSLTRGGLFSYNEQFF.

V gene TRBV12-3 or TRBV12-4 combines with J gene TRBJ2-2; the D gene is possibly TRBD2 (6 bases). With 3 bases removed from V and 9 bases from J, the gap between germline ends came to 8 bases. The CDR3 extends over 12 amino acids. The CDR3 spells CASSFGGRELFF. CDR3 sequence (DNA): TGTGCCAGCAGTTTCGGGGGTAGGGAGCTGTTTTTT.

The J gene is TRBJ2-6, the V gene TRBV28; D gene uncertain. Looked up from germline, CDR1 is MDHEN and CDR2 is SYDVKM. V lost 3 bases and J lost 13, with 16 bases in between. The CDR3 has 14 residues. The CDR3 region has the DNA TGTGCCAGCAGTTTGCAGGACCCAATCGAAGTCCTGACTTTC. It yields the protein CASSLQDPIEVLTF.

The chain carries TRBV10-3 and TRBJ1-5, with 7 bases that match TRBD1. The CDR3 extends over 15 amino acids. The ends lost 2 bases at V and 6 bases at J; junction bases unmatched: 7. CDR1 and CDR2 (germline): ENHRY, SYGVKD. The DNA of the CDR3 is TGTGCCATCAGTGAGCTGGACAGGATGGGTCAGCCCCAGCATTTT. Translated, it gives CAISELDRMGQPQHF.

The rearrangement links TRBV19 to TRBJ2-1; 8 bases agree with TRBD2. V dropped 1 base and J dropped 4; count of bases not matched to a gene: 6. Germline CDR1 reads LNHDA; CDR2 reads SQIVND (reference sequence). The CDR3 contains 16 residues. CDR3 nucleotide sequence: TGTGCCAGTAGTATAGGTCGGCGGGGGGATTACAATGAGCAGTTCTTC. Protein: CASSIGRRGDYNEQFF.

The chain couples TRBV5-6 to TRBJ1-2; possibly TRBD1 for D (5 bases). V lost 0 bases and J 3 bases, leaving 9 bases between the germline ends. This CDR3 has 14 residues. Germline CDR1 SGHDT, CDR2 YYEEEE. The CDR3 region is CASSLGTLHYGYTF. Here the CDR3 DNA reads TGTGCCAGCAGCTTGGGGACACTGCACTATGGCTACACCTTC.

There are a few counts of this clonotype. J is TRBJ1-6 and V is TRBV6-1; D is undetermined. The CDR3 runs to 15 residues. Germline-derived CDR1 and CDR2 are MNHNS and SASEGT. The CDR3 protein is CASRTDPLDYSPLHF. CDR3 nucleotide sequence: TGTGCTTCCAGGACGGACCCTCTTGATTATTCACCCCTCCACTTT.

This clonotype was observed a few times. The chain has TRBV7-6 and TRBJ2-6, with 9 nucleotides matching TRBD1. The CDR3 totals 24 residues. Trimming cost V 2 bases and J 0 bases; bases outside gene matches: 23. CDR1 is SGHVS, CDR2 FNYEAQ, per germline. In DNA, the CDR3 is TGTGCCAGCAGCTTACCCATAAAGGACAGGGGCCGGCCGAAAGTCCGCTCTGGGGCCAACGTCCTGACTTTC. Protein product: CASSLPIKDRGRPKVRSGANVLTF.

This clonotype was detected ten times or more. This chain uses TRBV7-2 with TRBJ2-1; 9 bases agree with TRBD1. V lost 3 bases, J lost 3 bases, and 3 bases stayed unmatched. The CDR3 runs to 15 residues. Germline V lookup: CDR1 SGHTA, CDR2 FQGNSA. CDR3 DNA: TGTGCCAGCAGCTTCGGACAGGGGATCTACAATGAGCAGTTCTTC. Translation gives CASSFGQGIYNEQFF. Drawing the rest from reference TRBV7-2 and TRBJ2-1, the complete variable domain is GAGVSQSPSNKVTEKGKDVELRCDPISGHTALYWYRQSLGQGLEFLIYFQGNSAPDKSGLPSDRFSAERTGGSVSTLTIQRTQQEDSAVYLCASSFGQGIYNEQFFGPGTRLTVL.

This clonotype was detected ten times or more. The V call is TRBV28, the J call TRBJ1-6; 8 bases fit TRBD1. The CDR3 has 15 residues. Germline CDR1 reads MDHEN; CDR2 reads SYDVKM. The junction had 4 bases not matched to a gene; V was cut back by 4 bases and J by 5 bases. The CDR3 spells CASSSGTGDNSPLHF. The CDR3 DNA follows: TGTGCCAGCAGTTCGGGGACAGGAGATAATTCACCCCTCCACTTT.

This chain connects TRBV6-5 to TRBJ1-4; 9 nucleotides line up with TRBD1. The V gene end was trimmed by 4 bases and the J gene end by 16 bases; junction bases not matched to a gene: 13. CDR1 MNHEY and CDR2 SVGAGI come from the germline V gene. The CDR3 runs to 14 residues. CDR3 in amino acids: CASSSDRGYTVRFF. Here the CDR3 DNA reads TGTGCCAGCAGTTCTGACAGGGGGTATACGGTTAGGTTTTTT.

This chain joins TRBV7-6 and TRBJ2-3; D uncertain. V lost 2 bases and J lost 4, with 7 bases in between. Germline V gene sequence: CDR1 SGHVS, CDR2 FNYEAQ. This CDR3 is built from 13 residues. The CDR3 is CASSLQASDTQYF. DNA for the CDR3: TGTGCCAGCAGCTTACAAGCTTCAGATACGCAGTATTTT. Looking up the rest from reference TRBV7-6 and TRBJ2-3 gives the full variable domain: GAGVSQSPRYKVTKRGQDVALRCDPISGHVSLYWYRQALGQGPEFLTYFNYEAQQDKSGLPNDRFSAERPEGSISTLTIQRTEQRDSAMYRCASSLQASDTQYFGPGTRLTVL.

This clonotype has only a few counts. CDR3 sequence reads: CASSLPGDGTEAFF. In nucleotides, the CDR3 is TGTGCCAGCAGCCTACCGGGGGACGGCACTGAAGCTTTCTTT. This sequence joins TRBV7-9 and TRBJ1-1; D is possibly TRBD1 (5 bases). CDR1 is SEHNR and CDR2 is FQNEAQ in the germline V gene (reference sequence). The CDR3 totals 14 residues. The germline V and J ends were trimmed by 5 bases and 4 bases, with 14 bases remaining between them. The whole variable domain, remainder taken from reference TRBV7-9 and TRBJ1-1, is DTGVSQNPRHKITKRGQNVTFRCDPISEHNRLYWYRQTLGQGPEFLTYFQNEAQLEKSRLLSDRFSAERPKGSFSTLEIQRTEQGDSAMYLCASSLPGDGTEAFFGQGTRLTVV.

This clonotype was picked up a small number of times. V usage is TRBV7-8 and J usage is TRBJ2-7; no definite D call. This CDR3 is 17 amino acids long. Deletions cut 3 bases from V and 0 bases from J, with 18 bases between. Germline V gene lookup returns CDR1 SGHVS and CDR2 FQNEAQ. The CDR3: CASSFTVKGLGSYEQYF. CDR3 in DNA: TGTGCCAGCAGCTTTACCGTAAAGGGTCTGGGCTCCTACGAGCAGTACTTC.

The chain combines TRBV19 with TRBJ2-7, with D perhaps matching TRBD2 (6 bases). The CDR3 extends over 13 amino acids. Germline CDR1 and CDR2: LNHDA and SQIVND (reference sequence). Trimming shortened V by 3 bases and J by 0 bases, and 6 bases separated the two germline ends. The CDR3 here is CASSMEGSYEQYF. CDR3 nucleotides: TGTGCCAGTAGTATGGAGGGCTCCTACGAGCAGTACTTC.

This sequence joins TRBV27 and TRBJ2-1; a possible D gene is TRBD1 (5 bases). The CDR3 consists of 13 residues. In germline, CDR1 is MNHEY, CDR2 SMNVEV (reference sequence). V lost 1 base and J 12 bases, leaving 13 bases between the germline ends. The DNA of the CDR3 is TGTGCCAGCAGTTTATTTACAGGTTGGGGGCAGTTCTTC. Protein product: CASSLFTGWGQFF.

This clonotype was seen a few times. The chain combines TRBV6-5 with TRBJ2-7; 11 nucleotides align to TRBD1. The V and J ends lost 4 bases and 3 bases, in that order; junction bases with no gene match: 5. CDR1 and CDR2 from the germline V gene are MNHEY and SVGAGI. The CDR3 consists of 15 residues. This chain's CDR3 is CASSSGTGGNYEQYF. The CDR3 DNA reads as TGTGCCAGCAGTTCCGGGACAGGGGGTAACTACGAGCAGTACTTC.

In its sample, this clonotype was seen once. The CDR3 ends on some other residue instead of the conserved phenylalanine or tryptophan, so this is likely a read error. The genes are TRBV7-2 and TRBJ2-7; 8 nucleotides agree with TRBD1. V lost 4 bases, J lost 0 bases, and 17 bases stayed unmatched. This CDR3 has 19 residues. Per germline, CDR1 SGHTA and CDR2 FQGNSA. The CDR3 is CASSSHRAGQEFNSYEQYS. CDR3 nucleotide sequence: TGTGCCAGCAGCTCCCACCGGGCGGGACAGGAGTTTAACTCCTACGAGCAGTACTCC.

The chain has TRBV5-5 and TRBJ2-5; 8 positions match TRBD1. CDR3 size: 18 residues. With V trimmed by 0 bases and J by 5 bases, 15 bases remained unmatched. The germline CDR1 and CDR2 sequences are SGHKS and YYEKEE (reference sequence). The CDR3 sequence: CASSLGFRTGSLEETQYF. The CDR3 DNA follows: TGTGCCAGCAGCTTGGGGTTTAGGACAGGGTCTCTGGAGGAGACCCAGTACTTC. Full variable domain (remainder filled in from reference TRBV5-5 and TRBJ2-5): DAGVTQSPTHLIKTRGQQVTLRCSPISGHKSVSWYQQVLGQGPQFIFQYYEKEERGRGNFPDRFSARQFPNYSSELNVNALLLGDSALYLCASSLGFRTGSLEETQYFGPGTRLLVL.

V and J are TRBV7-4 and TRBJ2-5, with 8 bases matching TRBD2. The J segment lost 3 bases and the V segment lost 2 bases, leaving 8 bases of the junction unmatched. The CDR3 covers 16 residues. CDR1 is SGHVT and CDR2 is SQSDAQ in the germline V gene. The CDR3 region is CASSLQRGPKEETQYF. CDR3 DNA: TGTGCCAGCAGCTTACAGCGGGGGCCTAAAGAAGAGACCCAGTACTTC.

This clonotype was seen a few times. The chain has TRBV7-2 and TRBJ1-2; unclear D gene. Looked up from germline, CDR1 is SGHTA and CDR2 is FQGNSA. CDR3 length equals 15 residues. V lost 2 bases to trimming and J lost 0 bases, with 10 bases between them. The CDR3 DNA sequence: TGTGCCAGCAGCTTAAACACAGTCACTAACTATGGCTACACCTTC. Translating it yields CASSLNTVTNYGYTF. The full variable domain, its missing parts supplied by reference TRBV7-2 and TRBJ1-2, is GAGVSQSPSNKVTEKGKDVELRCDPISGHTALYWYRQSLGQGLEFLIYFQGNSAPDKSGLPSDRFSAERTGGSVSTLTIQRTQQEDSAVYLCASSLNTVTNYGYTFGSGTRLTVV.

The chain has TRBV6-2 or TRBV6-3 and TRBJ2-3; D is ambiguous. V lost 6 bases to trimming and J lost 4 bases, with 11 bases between them. The CDR3 has 13 amino acids. CDR1 and CDR2 (germline): MNHEY, SVGEGT. Written as DNA, the CDR3 is TGTGCCAGCAGCTCGGTCGGTCCAGATACGCAGTATTTT. Its translation is CASSSVGPDTQYF.

This clonotype was detected a few times. The chain joins TRBV6-1 to TRBJ2-2, with TRBD1 as a possible D gene (6 bases). From germline, CDR1 is MNHNS and CDR2 SASEGT. The CDR3 spans 14 residues. The V and J ends lost 5 bases and 3 bases respectively, with 10 bases between them. CDR3 nucleotides: TGTGCCAGCAGTCTAGGACAGTACACCGGGGAGCTGTTTTTT. It encodes CASSLGQYTGELFF.

This clonotype was recorded only once. The chain combines TRBV6-8 with TRBJ1-3; D not certain. The CDR3 spans 15 residues. The germline V and J ends were trimmed by 6 bases and 0 bases, with 12 bases remaining between them. The germline CDR1 and CDR2 sequences are MNHGY and SAAAGT. This CDR3 reads CASSIRRASGNTIYF. The CDR3 bases are TGTGCCAGCAGCATACGGAGGGCCTCTGGAAACACCATATATTTT.

The rearrangement uses TRBV18 and TRBJ1-5; 7 bases agree with TRBD1. Germline values: CDR1 KGHSH, CDR2 LQKENI. This CDR3 contains 16 residues. With 6 bases clipped from V and 0 bases from J, the junction kept 8 bases outside the gene matches. Written as DNA, the CDR3 is TGTGCCAGCTCGCCCTATGGGACAGCTAGCAATCAGCCCCAGCATTTT. This sequence encodes CASSPYGTASNQPQHF.